Listed below are T cell receptor beta chains from one sample, sequenced in a study of T cells in Graves' hyperthyroidism and ophthalmopathy. TCRdb processed the multiplex PCR reads anew with MiXCR; each CDR3 protein has one entry. This table holds 200,000 to 250,000 distinct CDR3 sequences, roughly 22% found once. The material sequenced was blood. All receptors derive from a woman aged 35 to 49 with Graves' ophthalmopathy. Both conserved end residues are part of each CDR3. D genes are given only for firm matches. Size is stated for part of the rows, as once, few or many counts, or as a class when the clone is expanded.

clone size: NA; D gene: NA; CDR3 length: 15; J gene: TRBJ2-4; V gene: TRBV28; CDR3 protein: CASRRGSLAKNIQYF; CDR3 DNA: TGTGCCAGCCGTCGGGGTAGTTTGGCCAAAAACATTCAGTACTTC
clone size: many; D gene: NA; CDR3 length: 15; J gene: TRBJ2-5; V gene: TRBV5-1; CDR3 protein: CASSTYNEYQETQYF; CDR3 DNA: TGCGCCAGCAGCACATACAACGAGTACCAAGAGACCCAGTACTTC
clone size: many; D gene: TRBD2; CDR3 length: 16; J gene: TRBJ2-3; V gene: TRBV5-1; CDR3 protein: CASSSQRESVSDTQYF; CDR3 DNA: TGCGCCAGCAGCTCCCAGCGGGAGAGTGTGTCAGATACGCAGTATTTT
clone size: many; D gene: NA; CDR3 length: 13; J gene: TRBJ2-5; V gene: TRBV28; CDR3 protein: CASSFHGEETQYF; CDR3 DNA: TGTGCCAGCAGTTTCCACGGGGAAGAGACCCAGTACTTC
clone size: many; D gene: NA; CDR3 length: 16; J gene: TRBJ2-4; V gene: TRBV28; CDR3 protein: CASTSLIGLAKNIQYF; CDR3 DNA: TGTGCCAGCACTTCGTTGATCGGTCTAGCCAAAAACATTCAGTACTTC
clone size: many; D gene: TRBD1; CDR3 length: 14; J gene: TRBJ1-5; V gene: TRBV20-1; CDR3 protein: CSARGTGNNQPQHF; CDR3 DNA: TGCAGTGCTAGAGGGACAGGGAACAATCAGCCCCAGCATTTT
clone size: many; D gene: NA; CDR3 length: 12; J gene: TRBJ2-7; V gene: TRBV5-1; CDR3 protein: CASSYDGYEQYF; CDR3 DNA: TGCGCCAGCAGTTACGACGGCTACGAGCAGTACTTC
clone size: many; D gene: NA; CDR3 length: 15; J gene: TRBJ2-2; V gene: TRBV29-1; CDR3 protein: CSVEVGITNTGELFF; CDR3 DNA: TGCAGCGTTGAGGTTGGAATAACGAACACCGGGGAGCTGTTTTTT
clone size: NA; D gene: NA; CDR3 length: 13; J gene: TRBJ2-5; V gene: TRBV19; CDR3 protein: CASSGSRGETQYF; CDR3 DNA: TGTGCCAGTAGTGGGTCTAGAGGAGAGACCCAGTACTTC
clone size: many; D gene: TRBD1; CDR3 length: 14; J gene: TRBJ1-5; V gene: TRBV5-1; CDR3 protein: CASSLTQGDQPQHF; CDR3 DNA: TGCGCCAGCAGCTTGACCCAGGGGGATCAGCCCCAGCATTTT
clone size: many; D gene: NA; CDR3 length: 15; J gene: TRBJ1-6; V gene: TRBV7-8; CDR3 protein: CASSLEVSYNSPLHF; CDR3 DNA: TGTGCCAGCAGCTTAGAGGTGTCCTATAATTCACCCCTCCACTTT
clone size: many; D gene: NA; CDR3 length: 13; J gene: TRBJ1-2; V gene: TRBV29-1; CDR3 protein: CSGGPRSGYGYTF; CDR3 DNA: TGCAGCGGGGGACCGCGTTCGGGCTATGGCTACACCTTC
clone size: once; D gene: NA; CDR3 length: 14; J gene: TRBJ2-7; V gene: TRBV6-4; CDR3 protein: CASRTRDIPYEQYF; CDR3 DNA: TGTGCCAGCAGGACTCGGGACATACCCTACGAGCAGTACTTC
clone size: many; D gene: NA; CDR3 length: 14; J gene: TRBJ1-5; V gene: TRBV12-3/TRBV12-4; CDR3 protein: CASTLAGVNQPQHF; CDR3 DNA: TGTGCCAGCACACTGGCAGGAGTGAATCAGCCCCAGCATTTT
clone size: NA; D gene: NA; CDR3 length: 22; J gene: TRBJ1-3; V gene: TRBV18; CDR3 protein: CASSPKRGVRATVHPAGNTIYF; CDR3 DNA: TGTGCCAGCTCACCCAAACGGGGGGTCCGGGCCACGGTCCACCCGGCAGGAAACACCATATATTTT
clone size: NA; D gene: TRBD2; CDR3 length: 16; J gene: TRBJ2-5; V gene: TRBV10-2; CDR3 protein: CASSDRGLAYQETQYF; CDR3 DNA: TGCGCCAGCAGTGACAGGGGACTAGCGTACCAAGAGACCCAGTACTTC
clone size: many; D gene: NA; CDR3 length: 12; J gene: TRBJ2-2; V gene: TRBV6-1; CDR3 protein: CASGPEAGELFF; CDR3 DNA: TGTGCCAGCGGCCCGGAGGCCGGGGAGCTGTTTTTT
clone size: NA; D gene: NA; CDR3 length: 13; J gene: TRBJ1-2; V gene: TRBV28; CDR3 protein: CAISEGTSDGYTF; CDR3 DNA: TGTGCCATCAGTGAAGGGACATCGGATGGCTACACCTTC